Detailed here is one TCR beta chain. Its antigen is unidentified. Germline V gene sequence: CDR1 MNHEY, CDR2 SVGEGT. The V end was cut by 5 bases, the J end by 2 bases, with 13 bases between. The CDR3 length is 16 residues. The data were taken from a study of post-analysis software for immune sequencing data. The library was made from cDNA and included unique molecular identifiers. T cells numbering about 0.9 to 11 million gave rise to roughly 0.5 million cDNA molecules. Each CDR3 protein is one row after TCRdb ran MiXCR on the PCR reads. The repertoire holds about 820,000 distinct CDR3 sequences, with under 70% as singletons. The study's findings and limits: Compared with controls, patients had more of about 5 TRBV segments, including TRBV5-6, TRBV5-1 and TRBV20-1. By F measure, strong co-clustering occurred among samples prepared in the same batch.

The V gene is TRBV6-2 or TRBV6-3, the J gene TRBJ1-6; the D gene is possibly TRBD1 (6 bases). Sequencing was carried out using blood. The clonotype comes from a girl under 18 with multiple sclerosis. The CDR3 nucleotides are TGTGCCAGCAGTCGCCCGACAGGAGCCTATAATTCACCCCTCCACTTT. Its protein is CASSRPTGAYNSPLHF.